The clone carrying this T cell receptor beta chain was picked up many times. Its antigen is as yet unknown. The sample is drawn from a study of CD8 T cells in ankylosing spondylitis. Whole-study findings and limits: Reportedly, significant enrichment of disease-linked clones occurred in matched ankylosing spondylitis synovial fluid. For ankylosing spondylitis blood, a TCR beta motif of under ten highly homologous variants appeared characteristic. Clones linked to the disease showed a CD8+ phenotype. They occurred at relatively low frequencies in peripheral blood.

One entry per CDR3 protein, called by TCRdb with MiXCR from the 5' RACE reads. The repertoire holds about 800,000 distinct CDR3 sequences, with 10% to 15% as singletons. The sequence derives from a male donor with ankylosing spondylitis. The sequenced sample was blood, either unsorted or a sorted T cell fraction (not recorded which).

CDR3 residues: CASSFRVITDTQYF. The DNA for the CDR3 is TGTGCCAGCAGTTTCCGGGTTATCACAGATACGCAGTATTTT. The chain is built from TRBV28 and TRBJ2-3; D not certain. Germline V gene lookup returns CDR1 MDHEN and CDR2 SYDVKM. V was clipped by 3 bases and J by 2 bases, with 9 bases between them. The CDR3 length is 14 residues.